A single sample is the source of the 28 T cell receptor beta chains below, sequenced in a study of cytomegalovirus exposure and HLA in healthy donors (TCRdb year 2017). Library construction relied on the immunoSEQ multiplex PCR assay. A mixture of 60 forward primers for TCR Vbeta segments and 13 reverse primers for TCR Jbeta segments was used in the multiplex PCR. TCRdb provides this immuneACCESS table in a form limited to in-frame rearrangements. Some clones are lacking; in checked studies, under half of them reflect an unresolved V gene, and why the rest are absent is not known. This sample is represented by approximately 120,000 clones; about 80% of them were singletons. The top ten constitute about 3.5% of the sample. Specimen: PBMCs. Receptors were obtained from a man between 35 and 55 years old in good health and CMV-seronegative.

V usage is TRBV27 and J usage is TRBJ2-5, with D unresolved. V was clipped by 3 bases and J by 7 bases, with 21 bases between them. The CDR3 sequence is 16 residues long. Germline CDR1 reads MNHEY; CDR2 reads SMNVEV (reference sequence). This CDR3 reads CASSFGFDAPPGTQYF. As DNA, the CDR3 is TGTGCCAGCAGTTTTGGATTCGACGCCCCGCCGGGGACCCAGTACTTC.

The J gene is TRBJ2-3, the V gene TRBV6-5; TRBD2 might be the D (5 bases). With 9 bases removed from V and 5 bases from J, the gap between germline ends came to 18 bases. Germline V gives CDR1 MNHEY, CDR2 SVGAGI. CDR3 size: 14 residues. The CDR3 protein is CASTPPVGGDTQYF. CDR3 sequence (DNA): TGTGCCAGTACGCCCCCCGTTGGAGGAGATACGCAGTATTTT.

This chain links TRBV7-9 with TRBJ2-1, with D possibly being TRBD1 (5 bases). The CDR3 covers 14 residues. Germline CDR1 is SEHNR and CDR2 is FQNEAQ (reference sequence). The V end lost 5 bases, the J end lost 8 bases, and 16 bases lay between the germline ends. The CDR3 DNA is TGTGCCAGCAGCATCCAAGGGGCAGGCTATGAGCAGTTCTTC. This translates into CASSIQGAGYEQFF.

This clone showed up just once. The CDR3 protein is CASSTGQGSANYGYTF. The CDR3 bases are TGTGCCAGTAGTACCGGACAGGGCTCAGCTAACTATGGCTACACCTTC. V and J are TRBV19 and TRBJ1-2, with TRBD1 matching 8 bases. In germline, CDR1 is LNHDA, CDR2 SQIVND (reference sequence). The V segment lost 4 bases and the J segment 0 bases; nucleotides outside the gene matches: 7. The CDR3 is made up of 16 amino acids.

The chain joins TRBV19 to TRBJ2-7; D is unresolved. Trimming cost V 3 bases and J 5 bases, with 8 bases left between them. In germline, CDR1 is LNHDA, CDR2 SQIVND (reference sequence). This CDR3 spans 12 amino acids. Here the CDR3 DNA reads TGTGCCAGTAGTATGAGGCAGAACGAGCAGTACTTC. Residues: CASSMRQNEQYF. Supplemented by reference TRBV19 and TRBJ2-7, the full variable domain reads DGGITQSPKYLFRKEGQNVTLSCEQNLNHDAMYWYRQDPGQGLRLIYYSQIVNDFQKGDIAEGYSVSREKKESFPLTVTSAQKNPTAFYLCASSMRQNEQYFGPGTRLTVT.

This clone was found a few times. The CDR3 is CSVVRSSAYNEQFF. In DNA form, the CDR3 reads TGCAGCGTTGTTCGGTCTAGCGCATACAATGAGCAGTTCTTC. This rearrangement joins TRBV29-1 to TRBJ2-1, with D possibly matching TRBD2 (6 bases). The CDR3 has 14 residues. In germline, CDR1 is SQVTM, CDR2 ANQGSEA. Trimming removed 4 bases from V and 4 bases from J, with 14 bases in between.

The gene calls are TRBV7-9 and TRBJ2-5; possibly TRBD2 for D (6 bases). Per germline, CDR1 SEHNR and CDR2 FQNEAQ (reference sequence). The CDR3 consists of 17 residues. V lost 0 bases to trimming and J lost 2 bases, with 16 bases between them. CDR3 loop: CASSLAGGKSGQETQYF. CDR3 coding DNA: TGTGCCAGCAGCTTAGCTGGGGGGAAAAGCGGACAAGAGACCCAGTACTTC. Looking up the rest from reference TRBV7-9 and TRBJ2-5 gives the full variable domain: DTGVSQNPRHKITKRGQNVTFRCDPISEHNRLYWYRQTLGQGPEFLTYFQNEAQLEKSRLLSDRFSAERPKGSFSTLEIQRTEQGDSAMYLCASSLAGGKSGQETQYFGPGTRLLVL.

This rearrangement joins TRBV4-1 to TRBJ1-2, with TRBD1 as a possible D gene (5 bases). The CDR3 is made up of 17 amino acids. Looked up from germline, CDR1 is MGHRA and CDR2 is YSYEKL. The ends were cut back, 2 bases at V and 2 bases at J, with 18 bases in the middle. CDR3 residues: CASSQLGWAGPNYGYTF. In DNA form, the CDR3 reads TGCGCCAGCAGCCAATTAGGTTGGGCAGGGCCCAACTATGGCTACACCTTC.

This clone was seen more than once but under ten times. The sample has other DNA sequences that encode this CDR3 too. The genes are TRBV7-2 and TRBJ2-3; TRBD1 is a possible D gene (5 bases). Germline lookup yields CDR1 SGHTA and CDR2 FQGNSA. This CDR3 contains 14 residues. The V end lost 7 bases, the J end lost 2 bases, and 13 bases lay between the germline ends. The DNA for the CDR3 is TGTGCCAGCACCCCGGACATTGTCACAGATACGCAGTATTTT. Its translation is CASTPDIVTDTQYF.

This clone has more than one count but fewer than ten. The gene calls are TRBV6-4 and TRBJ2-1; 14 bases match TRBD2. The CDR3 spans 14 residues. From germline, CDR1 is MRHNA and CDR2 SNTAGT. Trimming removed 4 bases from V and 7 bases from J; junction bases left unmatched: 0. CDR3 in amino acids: CASSGTSGGNEQFF. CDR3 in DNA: TGTGCCAGCAGTGGGACTAGCGGGGGGAATGAGCAGTTCTTC.

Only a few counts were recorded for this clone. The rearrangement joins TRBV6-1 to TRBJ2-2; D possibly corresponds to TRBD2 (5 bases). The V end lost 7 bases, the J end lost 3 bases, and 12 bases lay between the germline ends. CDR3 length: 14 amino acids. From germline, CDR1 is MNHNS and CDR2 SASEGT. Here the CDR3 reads CASTVEDYTGELFF. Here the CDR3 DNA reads TGTGCCAGCACCGTGGAGGATTACACCGGGGAGCTGTTTTTT.

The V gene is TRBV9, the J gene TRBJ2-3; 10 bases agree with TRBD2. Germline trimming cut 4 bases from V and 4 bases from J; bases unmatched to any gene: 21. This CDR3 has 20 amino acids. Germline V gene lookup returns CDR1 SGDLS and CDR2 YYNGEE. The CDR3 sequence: CASSTGLRSSGGARADTQYF. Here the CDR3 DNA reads TGTGCCAGCAGCACTGGCCTCCGGTCCAGCGGGGGGGCTCGCGCAGATACGCAGTATTTT. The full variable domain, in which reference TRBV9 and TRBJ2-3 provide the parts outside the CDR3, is DSGVTQTPKHLITATGQRVTLRCSPRSGDLSVYWYQQSLDQGLQFLIQYYNGEERAKGNILERFSAQQFPDLHSELNLSSLELGDSALYFCASSTGLRSSGGARADTQYFGPGTRLTVL.

This CDR3 reads CSVEDPSRRTPLSYTF. The CDR3 DNA reads as TGCAGCGTTGAAGATCCGAGTCGACGGACACCCCTGAGTTACACCTTC. The V and J genes are TRBV29-1 and TRBJ1-2; D perhaps matches TRBD1 (5 bases). CDR1 is SQVTM, CDR2 ANQGSEA, per germline. The CDR3 length is 16 residues. V shed 0 bases and J shed 11 bases, with 25 bases lying between them.

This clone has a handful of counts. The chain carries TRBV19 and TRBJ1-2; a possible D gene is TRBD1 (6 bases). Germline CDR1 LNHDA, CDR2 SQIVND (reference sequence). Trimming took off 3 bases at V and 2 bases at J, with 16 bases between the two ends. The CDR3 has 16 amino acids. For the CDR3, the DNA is TGTGCCAGTAGTATTCAGACTGGGGGCGCAAACTATGGCTACACCTTC. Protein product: CASSIQTGGANYGYTF.

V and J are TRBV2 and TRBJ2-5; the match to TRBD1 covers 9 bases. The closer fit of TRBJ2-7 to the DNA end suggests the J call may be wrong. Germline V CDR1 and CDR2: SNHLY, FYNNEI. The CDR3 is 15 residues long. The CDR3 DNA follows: TGTGCCAGCAGTGACGTCGGGACAGGGAGCTACGAGCAGTACTTC. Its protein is CASSDVGTGSYEQYF.

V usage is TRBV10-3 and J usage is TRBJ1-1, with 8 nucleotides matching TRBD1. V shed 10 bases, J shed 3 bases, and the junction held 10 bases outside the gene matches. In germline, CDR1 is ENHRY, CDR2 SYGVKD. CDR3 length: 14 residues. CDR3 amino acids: CATGRTGSDTEAFF. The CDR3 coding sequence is TGTGCCACCGGCAGGACAGGGTCGGACACTGAAGCTTTCTTT.

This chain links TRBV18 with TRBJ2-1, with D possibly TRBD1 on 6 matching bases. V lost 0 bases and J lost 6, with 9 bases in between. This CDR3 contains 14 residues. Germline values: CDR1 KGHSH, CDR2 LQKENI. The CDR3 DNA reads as TGTGCCAGCTCACCACCCTCCAGGGGCAATGAGCAGTTCTTC. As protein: CASSPPSRGNEQFF.

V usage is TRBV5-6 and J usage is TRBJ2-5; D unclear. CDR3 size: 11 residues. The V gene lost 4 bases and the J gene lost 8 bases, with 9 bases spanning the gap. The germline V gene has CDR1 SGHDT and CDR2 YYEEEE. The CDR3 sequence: CASSRTFTQYF. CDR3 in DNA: TGTGCCAGCAGCCGAACTTTCACCCAGTACTTC.

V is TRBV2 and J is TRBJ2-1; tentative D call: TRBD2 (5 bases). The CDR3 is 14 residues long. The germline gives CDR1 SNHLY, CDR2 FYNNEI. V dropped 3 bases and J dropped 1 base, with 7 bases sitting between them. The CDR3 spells CASSDGVSYNEQFF. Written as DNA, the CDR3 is TGTGCCAGCAGTGACGGGGTTTCCTACAATGAGCAGTTCTTC.

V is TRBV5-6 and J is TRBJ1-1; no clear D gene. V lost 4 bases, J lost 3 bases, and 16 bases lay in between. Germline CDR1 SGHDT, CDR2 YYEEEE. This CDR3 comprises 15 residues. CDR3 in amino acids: CASSLGFLADTEAFF. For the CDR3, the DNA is TGTGCCAGCAGCCTGGGCTTTTTGGCGGACACTGAAGCTTTCTTT.

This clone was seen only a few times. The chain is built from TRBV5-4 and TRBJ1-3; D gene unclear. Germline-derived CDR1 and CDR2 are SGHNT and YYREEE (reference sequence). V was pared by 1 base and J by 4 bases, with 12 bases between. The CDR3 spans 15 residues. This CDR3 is CASSLFRDGGNTIYF. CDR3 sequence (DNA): TGTGCCAGCAGCTTGTTTCGAGACGGGGGAAACACCATATATTTT.

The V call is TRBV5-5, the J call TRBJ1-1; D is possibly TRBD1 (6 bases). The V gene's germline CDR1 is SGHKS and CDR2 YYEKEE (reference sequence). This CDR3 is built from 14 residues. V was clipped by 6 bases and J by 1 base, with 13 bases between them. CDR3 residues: CASTVQGWNTEAFF. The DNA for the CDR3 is TGTGCCAGCACCGTACAGGGATGGAACACTGAAGCTTTCTTT. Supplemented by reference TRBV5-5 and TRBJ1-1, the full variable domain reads DAGVTQSPTHLIKTRGQQVTLRCSPISGHKSVSWYQQVLGQGPQFIFQYYEKEERGRGNFPDRFSARQFPNYSSELNVNALLLGDSALYLCASTVQGWNTEAFFGQGTRLTVV.

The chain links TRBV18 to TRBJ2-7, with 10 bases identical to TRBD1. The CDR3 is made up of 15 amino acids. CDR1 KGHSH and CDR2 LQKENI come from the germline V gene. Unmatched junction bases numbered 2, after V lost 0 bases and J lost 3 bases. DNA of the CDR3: TGTGCCAGCTCACCACCCGGGACAGGGGACTACGAGCAGTACTTC. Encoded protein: CASSPPGTGDYEQYF.

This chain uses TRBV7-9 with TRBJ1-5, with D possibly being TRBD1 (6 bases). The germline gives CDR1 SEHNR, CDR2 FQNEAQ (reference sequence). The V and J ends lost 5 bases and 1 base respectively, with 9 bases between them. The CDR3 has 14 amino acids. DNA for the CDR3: TGTGCCAGCAGCAGGACAGAAAGCAATCAGCCCCAGCATTTT. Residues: CASSRTESNQPQHF. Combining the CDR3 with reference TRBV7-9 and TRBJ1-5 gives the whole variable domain DTGVSQNPRHKITKRGQNVTFRCDPISEHNRLYWYRQTLGQGPEFLTYFQNEAQLEKSRLLSDRFSAERPKGSFSTLEIQRTEQGDSAMYLCASSRTESNQPQHFGDGTRLSIL.

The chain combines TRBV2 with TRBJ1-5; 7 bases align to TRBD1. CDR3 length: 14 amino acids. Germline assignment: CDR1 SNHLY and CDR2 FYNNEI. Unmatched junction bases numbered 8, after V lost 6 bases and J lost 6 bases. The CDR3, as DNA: TGTGCCAGCAGGGCCGACAGGGATTCTCAGCCCCAGCATTTT. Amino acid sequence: CASRADRDSQPQHF.

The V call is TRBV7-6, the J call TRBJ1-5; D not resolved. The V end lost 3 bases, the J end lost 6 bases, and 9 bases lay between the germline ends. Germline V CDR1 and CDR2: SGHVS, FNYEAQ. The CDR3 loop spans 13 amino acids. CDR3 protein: CASSFRTGQPQHF. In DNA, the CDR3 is TGTGCCAGCAGCTTCCGAACGGGTCAGCCCCAGCATTTT.

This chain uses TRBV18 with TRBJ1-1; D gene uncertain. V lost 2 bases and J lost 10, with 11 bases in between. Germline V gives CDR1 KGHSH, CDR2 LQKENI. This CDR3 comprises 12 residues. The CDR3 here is CASSPWRVGAFF. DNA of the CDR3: TGTGCCAGCTCACCATGGAGGGTGGGAGCTTTCTTT.

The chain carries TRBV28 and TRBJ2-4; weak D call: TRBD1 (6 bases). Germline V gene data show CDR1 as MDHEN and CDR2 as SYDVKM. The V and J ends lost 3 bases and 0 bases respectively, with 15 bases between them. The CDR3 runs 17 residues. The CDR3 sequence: CASSFLPDSLAKNIQYF. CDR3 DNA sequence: TGTGCCAGCAGTTTTCTCCCGGACAGCCTAGCCAAAAACATTCAGTACTTC.